These 13 T cell receptor beta chains came from one sample sequenced in a study of blood T cell repertoires in COVID-19. Profiled with immunoSEQ multiplex PCR; TCRdb holds only in-frame clones, not every one. This table holds fewer than 200,000 clones, almost 85% found once. Sequenced material: peripheral blood. Receptors originate from a woman aged 80 or over with acute or convalescent COVID-19.

V gene TRBV30 combines with J gene TRBJ2-1; D might be TRBD2 (5 bases). The V end was cut by 2 bases, the J end by 0 bases, with 11 bases between. The V gene's germline CDR1 is GTSNPN and CDR2 SVGIG (reference sequence). CDR3 length equals 15 residues. CDR3 in DNA: TGTGCCTGGAGTAGAGGGAGTCCCTCCTACAATGAGCAGTTCTTC. Its translation is CAWSRGSPSYNEQFF.

The chain recombines TRBV19 with TRBJ1-1, with D perhaps matching TRBD1 (5 bases). V was shortened by 3 bases and J by 4 bases, with 12 bases between the two germline ends. Germline CDR1 reads LNHDA; CDR2 reads SQIVND (reference sequence). The CDR3 length is 14 residues. Here the CDR3 reads CASSISGQGTEAFF. CDR3 DNA: TGTGCCAGTAGTATTTCAGGGCAGGGCACTGAAGCTTTCTTT.

The rearrangement links TRBV11-3 to TRBJ2-1, with a possible D match to TRBD2 (6 bases). Trimming shortened V by 3 bases and J by 0 bases, and 15 bases separated the two germline ends. Germline-derived CDR1 and CDR2 are SGHNT and YENEEA. The CDR3 covers 17 residues. CDR3 DNA: TGTGCCAGCAGCTTCGGGGGAGACGCAAGCTCCTACAATGAGCAGTTCTTC. It specifies CASSFGGDASSYNEQFF. Full variable domain (outside the CDR3, taken from reference TRBV11-3 and TRBJ2-1): EAGVVQSPRYKIIEKKQPVAFWCNPISGHNTLYWYLQNLGQGPELLIRYENEEAVDDSQLPKDRFSAERLKGVDSTLKIQPAELGDSAVYLCASSFGGDASSYNEQFFGPGTRLTVL.

This chain connects TRBV5-4 to TRBJ2-5, with 7 nucleotides matching TRBD2. The CDR3 is 15 amino acids. Trimming removed 0 bases from V and 5 bases from J; junction bases left unmatched: 7. Germline V CDR1 and CDR2: SGHNT, YYREEE (reference sequence). CDR3 protein: CASSLGGGARETQYF. In nucleotides, the CDR3 is TGTGCCAGCAGCTTGGGGGGGGGAGCACGCGAGACCCAGTACTTC.

The chain carries TRBV7-5 and TRBJ1-2. TRBV7-5 is termed a pseudogene. This CDR3 spans 10 amino acids. CDR3 sequence reads: CVRSSRGYTF. CDR3 nucleotide sequence: TGTGTCAGAAGCTCGCGGGGCTACACCTTC.

The J gene is TRBJ2-1, the V gene TRBV29-1, with 15 bases identical to TRBD2. The V and J ends lost 7 bases and 9 bases, in that order; junction bases with no gene match: 4. CDR1 and CDR2 from the germline V gene are SQVTM and ANQGSEA. The CDR3 spans 13 residues. The CDR3, as DNA: TGCAGCGCTGGGACTAGCGGGAGGACTGAGCAGTTCTTC. It codes for CSAGTSGRTEQFF.

The chain employs TRBV5-6 and TRBJ2-5; 11 bases fit TRBD1. Germline CDR1 SGHDT, CDR2 YYEEEE. The junction had 9 bases not matched to a gene; V was cut back by 4 bases and J by 7 bases. The CDR3 contains 15 residues. CDR3 coding DNA: TGTGCCAGCAGCCTCGGGACAGGGGGGCGAAGGACCCAGTACTTC. Amino acids: CASSLGTGGRRTQYF.

The rearrangement links TRBV19 to TRBJ2-1, with 10 bases that match TRBD1. This CDR3 contains 12 residues. Germline lookup yields CDR1 LNHDA and CDR2 SQIVND (reference sequence). CDR3 DNA: TGTGCAACGGGACAGGGGTACAATGAGCAGTTCTTC. Translating gives CATGQGYNEQFF.

The J gene is TRBJ1-5, the V gene TRBV12-3 or TRBV12-4; 7 bases align to TRBD1. CDR3 length equals 13 residues. Germline trimming cut 2 bases from V and 5 bases from J; bases unmatched to any gene: 0. CDR3 bases: TGTGCCAGCAGTTTAAGGGGGCATCAGCCCCAGCATTTT. Its translation: CASSLRGHQPQHF.

The chain recombines TRBV3-1 (or the pseudogene TRBV3-2) with TRBJ1-1; D might be TRBD1 (5 bases). CDR1 is LGHDT, CDR2 YNNKEL, per germline (reference sequence). The CDR3 consists of 14 residues. The V end was cut by 1 base, the J end by 6 bases, with 12 bases between. The CDR3 region has the DNA TGTGCCAGCAGCCAAGGTCCAGGGCGCGCTGAAGCTTTCTTT. Protein sequence: CASSQGPGRAEAFF.

The chain employs TRBV18 and TRBJ2-3; D is uncertain. The CDR3 runs to 13 residues. V was cut by 6 bases and J by 4 bases, with 11 bases left in between. Germline lookup yields CDR1 KGHSH and CDR2 LQKENI. The CDR3, as DNA: TGTGCCAGCTCTCGCGAATATGCAGATACGCAGTATTTT. Encoded protein: CASSREYADTQYF.

This clone was counted a few times. This chain joins TRBV10-3 and TRBJ2-3; possibly TRBD1 for D (8 bases). CDR3 size: 17 residues. Trimming shortened V by 4 bases and J by 4 bases, and 21 bases separated the two germline ends. CDR1 is ENHRY, CDR2 SYGVKD, per germline. The DNA for the CDR3 is TGTGCCATCAGTGGTGGGGGACAGGCGGGAGAGTCAGATACGCAGTATTTT. It is translated as CAISGGGQAGESDTQYF.

This clone appeared once. The rearrangement uses TRBV2 and TRBJ1-4; tentative D call: TRBD1 (5 bases). This CDR3 is 14 amino acids long. The V end lost 7 bases, the J end lost 4 bases, and 13 bases lay between the germline ends. Germline V gene data show CDR1 as SNHLY and CDR2 as FYNNEI. The CDR3 loop is CASMLGRYNEKLFF. The CDR3 DNA sequence: TGTGCCAGCATGTTGGGGCGTTATAATGAAAAACTGTTTTTT.